Following are 19 T cell receptor beta chains from one sample sequenced in a study of immune evolution from preneoplasia to lung adenocarcinoma. Produced via immunoSEQ multiplex PCR; TCRdb's table is partial and in-frame only. Counted here are some 41,000 clones, less than 80% occurring once; the ten biggest clones make up around 4.5%. Sequencing was done on a sample of FFPE invasive lung adenocarcinoma tissue. Source of these receptors: a person between 60 and 69 years old with lung adenocarcinoma.

The V call is TRBV4-2, the J call TRBJ2-5; D is uncertain. Trimming shortened V by 1 base and J by 5 bases, and 11 bases separated the two germline ends. Germline V gives CDR1 LGHNA, CDR2 YNFKEQ. This CDR3 comprises 14 residues. DNA of the CDR3: TGTGCCAGCAGCCAAGGGGTAGCTGAGGAGACCCAGTACTTC. This sequence encodes CASSQGVAEETQYF.

The CDR3 loop is CSVDRGGGGEQFF. The CDR3 region has the DNA TGCAGCGTTGACCGTGGAGGGGGAGGTGAGCAGTTCTTC. This chain uses TRBV29-1 with TRBJ2-1; either TRBD1 or TRBD2 may supply D (6 bases each). Trimming took 3 bases from V and 9 from J, leaving 15 bases between them. This CDR3 is 13 amino acids long. Per the germline V gene, CDR1 is SQVTM and CDR2 is ANQGSEA.

The V call is TRBV4-1, the J call TRBJ1-1; perhaps TRBD1 as D (5 bases). V was cut by 3 bases and J by 6 bases, with 17 bases left in between. This CDR3 is 15 amino acids long. Germline CDR1 is MGHRA and CDR2 is YSYEKL. CDR3 DNA: TGCGCCAGCAGCCAGGGAGGGGCAGGGAAGGCTGAAGCTTTCTTT. It encodes CASSQGGAGKAEAFF.

The chain recombines TRBV19 with TRBJ2-1; D is uncertain. Trimming took 6 bases from V and 0 from J, leaving 15 bases between them. This CDR3 has 16 residues. Germline V gives CDR1 LNHDA, CDR2 SQIVND (reference sequence). CDR3 bases: TGTGCCAGTAGCCCAGAGAGTTCGAACTCCTACAATGAGCAGTTCTTC. Translation: CASSPESSNSYNEQFF.

The CDR3 sequence: CAGKLAGGPDTQYF. Here the CDR3 DNA reads TGTGCCGGAAAACTAGCGGGAGGACCAGATACGCAGTATTTT. V is TRBV6-6 and J is TRBJ2-3; TRBD2 agrees at 12 bases. V lost 11 bases, J lost 4 bases, and 7 bases stayed unmatched. CDR3 length: 14 amino acids. Germline V lookup: CDR1 MNHNY, CDR2 SVGAGI (reference sequence).

The J gene is TRBJ1-5, the V gene TRBV5-5; 9 bases align to TRBD1. Germline trimming cut 4 bases from V and 4 bases from J; bases unmatched to any gene: 9. Germline V gene data show CDR1 as SGHKS and CDR2 as YYEKEE (reference sequence). The CDR3 contains 16 residues. The CDR3 here is CASSTIPGQGNQPQHF. The CDR3 DNA follows: TGTGCCAGCAGCACAATACCGGGACAGGGAAATCAGCCCCAGCATTTT.

The chain joins TRBV10-3 to TRBJ1-1; tentatively, D is TRBD1 (5 bases). V lost 6 bases and J 7 bases, leaving 21 bases between the germline ends. The CDR3 loop spans 15 amino acids. Germline V gene lookup returns CDR1 ENHRY and CDR2 SYGVKD. The CDR3 bases are TGTGCCATCAGGAGGGACCCCCAAAAGGGATATGAAGCTTTCTTT. Its translation is CAIRRDPQKGYEAFF.

This sequence joins TRBV4-1 and TRBJ1-5; D gene unclear. Trimming took 8 bases from V and 0 from J, leaving 17 bases between them. Per the germline V gene, CDR1 is MGHRA and CDR2 is YSYEKL. The CDR3 covers 16 residues. The CDR3 DNA sequence: TGCGCCAGCTATAGAAAGGGAGAATATAGCAATCAGCCCCAGCATTTT. This translates into CASYRKGEYSNQPQHF.

CDR3 protein: CASSAGQPGDTQYF. CDR3 in DNA: TGTGCCAGCAGCGCCGGACAACCTGGAGATACGCAGTATTTT. The chain uses TRBV9 and TRBJ2-3; a possible D gene is TRBD1 (5 bases). CDR1 and CDR2 from the germline V gene are SGDLS and YYNGEE. V gave up 3 bases and J gave up 5 bases, with 13 bases separating them. CDR3 length equals 14 residues.

The V call is TRBV6-1, the J call TRBJ1-2, with D possibly TRBD1 on 5 matching bases. Germline loops: CDR1 MNHNS, CDR2 SASEGT. The CDR3 has 13 amino acids. V dropped 6 bases and J dropped 4 bases, with 12 bases sitting between them. The CDR3 reads CASRGGTSYGYTF. The CDR3 DNA sequence: TGTGCCAGCAGGGGAGGGACTTCCTATGGCTACACCTTC.

V usage is TRBV21-1 and J usage is TRBJ1-2. TRBV21-1 corresponds to a pseudogene. CDR3 size: 15 residues. The CDR3: CASSPERVGARGYTF. CDR3 nucleotide sequence: TGTGCCAGCAGCCCTGAAAGAGTCGGGGCGCGGGGCTACACCTTC.

The chain is built from TRBV5-1 and TRBJ2-1; no definite D call. Per the germline V gene, CDR1 is SGHRS and CDR2 is YFSETQ. With 0 bases removed from V and 4 bases from J, the gap between germline ends came to 8 bases. The CDR3 sequence is 14 residues long. For the CDR3, the DNA is TGCGCCAGCAGCTTGGGAGAAGTTTACAATGAGCAGTTCTTC. Translation gives CASSLGEVYNEQFF.

The CDR3 loop reads CAWTLGTGNYGYTF. In DNA, the CDR3 is TGTGCCTGGACCCTCGGGACAGGCAACTATGGCTACACCTTC. This sequence joins TRBV30 and TRBJ1-2; TRBD1 aligns across 8 bases. V lost 4 bases to trimming and J lost 2 bases; unmatched junction nucleotides: 6. Germline CDR1 reads GTSNPN; CDR2 reads SVGIG (reference sequence). This CDR3 is built from 14 residues.

The chain couples TRBV13 to TRBJ2-1; the D call may be TRBD1 or TRBD2 (5 bases each). Germline V gene sequence: CDR1 PRHDT, CDR2 FYEKMQ (reference sequence). V dropped 4 bases and J dropped 14 bases, with 15 bases sitting between them. This CDR3 has 12 amino acids. The CDR3 sequence: CASSSGTTRKFF. The CDR3 region has the DNA TGTGCCAGCAGCTCCGGGACCACGAGGAAGTTCTTC.

The gene calls are TRBV6-5 and TRBJ2-2, with unresolved D. The V end lost 2 bases, the J end lost 1 base, and 8 bases lay between the germline ends. The germline CDR1 and CDR2 sequences are MNHEY and SVGAGI. CDR3 length: 15 amino acids. CDR3 nucleotides: TGTGCCAGCAGTTACGGGCACGTGAACACCGGGGAGCTGTTTTTT. It codes for CASSYGHVNTGELFF.

V usage is TRBV5-4 and J usage is TRBJ2-2; D may be TRBD1 (5 bases). Trimming pared 0 bases from V and 4 bases from J, leaving 7 bases between. The CDR3 spans 14 residues. Germline CDR1 is SGHNT and CDR2 is YYREEE (reference sequence). The CDR3 region is CASSLGQSTGELFF. The DNA of the CDR3 is TGTGCCAGCAGCTTGGGACAGAGCACCGGGGAGCTGTTTTTT.

The chain couples TRBV23-1 to TRBJ1-2; D not resolved. TRBV23-1 is treated as an ORF (open reading frame) with a function not yet certain. V was shortened by 0 bases and J by 2 bases, with 16 bases between the two germline ends. The CDR3 contains 17 residues. The DNA for the CDR3 is TGCGCCAGCAGTCAATCTTATCTTTCCCCGCGCAACTATGGCTACACCTTC. It yields the protein CASSQSYLSPRNYGYTF.

The V and J genes are TRBV7-9 and TRBJ2-1, with no clear D. The CDR3 is made up of 15 amino acids. V dropped 5 bases and J dropped 4 bases, with 15 bases sitting between them. CDR1 SEHNR and CDR2 FQNEAQ come from the germline V gene (reference sequence). The CDR3: CASSPPGTTYNEQFF. As DNA, the CDR3 is TGTGCCAGCAGCCCGCCTGGTACCACTTACAATGAGCAGTTCTTC.

This clone was recorded a few times. The V call is TRBV6-5, the J call TRBJ1-1; D possibly corresponds to TRBD1 (6 bases). The CDR3 is 13 residues long. Looked up from germline, CDR1 is MNHEY and CDR2 is SVGAGI. The V and J ends lost 5 bases and 11 bases respectively, with 18 bases between them. CDR3 in DNA: TGTGCCAGCAGTCCCCAAAACAGGGTTAGTGCTTTCTTT. As protein: CASSPQNRVSAFF.